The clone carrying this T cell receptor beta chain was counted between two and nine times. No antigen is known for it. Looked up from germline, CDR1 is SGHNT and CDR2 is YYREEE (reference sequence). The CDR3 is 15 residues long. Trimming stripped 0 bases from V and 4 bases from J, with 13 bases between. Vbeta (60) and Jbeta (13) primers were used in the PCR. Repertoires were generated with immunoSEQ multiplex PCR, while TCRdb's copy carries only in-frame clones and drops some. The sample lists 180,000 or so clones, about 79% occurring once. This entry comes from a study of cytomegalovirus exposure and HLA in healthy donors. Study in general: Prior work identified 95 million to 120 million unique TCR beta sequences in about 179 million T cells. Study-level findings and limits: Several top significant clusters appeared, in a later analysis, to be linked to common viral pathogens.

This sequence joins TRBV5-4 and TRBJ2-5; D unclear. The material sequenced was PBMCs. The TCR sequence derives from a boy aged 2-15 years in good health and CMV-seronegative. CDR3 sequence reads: CASSLATKPGETQYF. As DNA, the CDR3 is TGTGCCAGCAGCTTGGCTACTAAACCGGGAGAGACCCAGTACTTC.